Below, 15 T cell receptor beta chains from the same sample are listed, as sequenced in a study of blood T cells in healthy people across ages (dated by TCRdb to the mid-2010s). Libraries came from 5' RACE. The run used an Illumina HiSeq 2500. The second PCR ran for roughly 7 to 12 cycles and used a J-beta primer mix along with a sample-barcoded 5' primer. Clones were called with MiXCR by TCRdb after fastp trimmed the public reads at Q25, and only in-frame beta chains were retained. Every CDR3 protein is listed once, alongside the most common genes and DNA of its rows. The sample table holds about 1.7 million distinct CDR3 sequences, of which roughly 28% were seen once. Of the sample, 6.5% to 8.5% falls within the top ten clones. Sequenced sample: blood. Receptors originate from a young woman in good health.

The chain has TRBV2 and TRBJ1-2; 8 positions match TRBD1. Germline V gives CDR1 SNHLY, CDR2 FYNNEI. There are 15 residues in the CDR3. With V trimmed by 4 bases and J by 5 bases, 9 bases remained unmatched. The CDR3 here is CASSARTGIGYGYTF. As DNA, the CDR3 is TGTGCCAGCAGTGCCCGGACAGGGATCGGGTATGGCTACACCTTC.

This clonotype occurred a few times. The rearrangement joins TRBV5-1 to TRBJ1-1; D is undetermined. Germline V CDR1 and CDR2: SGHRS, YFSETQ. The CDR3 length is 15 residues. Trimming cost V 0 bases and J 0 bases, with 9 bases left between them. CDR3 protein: CASSLVALMNTEAFF. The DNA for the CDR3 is TGCGCCAGCAGCTTGGTCGCACTTATGAACACTGAAGCTTTCTTT.

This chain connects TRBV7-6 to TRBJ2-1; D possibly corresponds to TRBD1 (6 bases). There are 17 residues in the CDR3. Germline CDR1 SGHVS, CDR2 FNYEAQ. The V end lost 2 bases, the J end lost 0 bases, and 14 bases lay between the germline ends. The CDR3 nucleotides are TGTGCCAGCAGCTTAAAGGGGGTGGGAAGCTCCTACAATGAGCAGTTCTTC. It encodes CASSLKGVGSSYNEQFF.

The DNA of the CDR3 is TGTGCCAGCAGCCAAGATCCCGGGACAGGCGGCTTGAGCGAGCAGTACTTC. The encoded protein is CASSQDPGTGGLSEQYF. This rearrangement joins TRBV3-1 to TRBJ2-7; TRBD1 aligns across 8 bases. CDR1 and CDR2 (germline): LGHDT, YNNKEL (reference sequence). V gave up 0 bases and J gave up 6 bases; unmatched junction bases: 13. This CDR3 is 17 amino acids long.

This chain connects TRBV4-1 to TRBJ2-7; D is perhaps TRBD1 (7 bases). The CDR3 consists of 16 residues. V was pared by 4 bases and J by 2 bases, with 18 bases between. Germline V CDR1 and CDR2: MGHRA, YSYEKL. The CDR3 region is CASSPLSGGGTYEQYF. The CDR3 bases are TGCGCCAGCAGCCCACTATCAGGGGGAGGCACCTACGAGCAGTACTTC.

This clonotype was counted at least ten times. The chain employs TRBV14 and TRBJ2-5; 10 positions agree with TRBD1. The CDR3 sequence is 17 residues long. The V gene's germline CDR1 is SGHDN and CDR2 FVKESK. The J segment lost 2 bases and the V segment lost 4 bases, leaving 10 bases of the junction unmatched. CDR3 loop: CASSPRTGGVRQETQYF. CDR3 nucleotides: TGTGCCAGCAGCCCTCGGACAGGGGGAGTTCGGCAAGAGACCCAGTACTTC.

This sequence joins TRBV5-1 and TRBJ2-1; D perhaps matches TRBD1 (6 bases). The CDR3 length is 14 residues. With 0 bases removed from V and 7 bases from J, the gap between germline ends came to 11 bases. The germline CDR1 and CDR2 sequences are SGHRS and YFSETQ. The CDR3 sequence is CASSLDQGQNEQFF. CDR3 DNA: TGCGCCAGCAGCTTGGATCAGGGGCAAAATGAGCAGTTCTTC.

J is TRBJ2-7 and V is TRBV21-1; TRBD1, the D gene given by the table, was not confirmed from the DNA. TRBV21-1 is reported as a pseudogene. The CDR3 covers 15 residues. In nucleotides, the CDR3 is TGTGCCAGCAGCCCAAACAGGGCTCCCTCCTACGAGCAGTACTTC. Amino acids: CASSPNRAPSYEQYF.

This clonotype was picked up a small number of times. DNA for the CDR3: TGTGCCAGCAGCGTAGCGGGCAGCGGGAGCACTGAAGCTTTCTTT. This codes for CASSVAGSGSTEAFF. The V call is TRBV9, the J call TRBJ1-1, with D unclear. V was trimmed by 0 bases and J by 4 bases, leaving 13 bases between them. Looked up from germline, CDR1 is SGDLS and CDR2 is YYNGEE. The CDR3 is 15 residues long.

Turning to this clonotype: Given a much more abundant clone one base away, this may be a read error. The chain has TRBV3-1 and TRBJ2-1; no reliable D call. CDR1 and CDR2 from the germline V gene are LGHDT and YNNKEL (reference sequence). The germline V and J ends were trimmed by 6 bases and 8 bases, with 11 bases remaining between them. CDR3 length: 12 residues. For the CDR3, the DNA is TGTGCCAGCAGGCGATATGTCGATGAGCAGTTCTTC. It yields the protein CASRRYVDEQFF.

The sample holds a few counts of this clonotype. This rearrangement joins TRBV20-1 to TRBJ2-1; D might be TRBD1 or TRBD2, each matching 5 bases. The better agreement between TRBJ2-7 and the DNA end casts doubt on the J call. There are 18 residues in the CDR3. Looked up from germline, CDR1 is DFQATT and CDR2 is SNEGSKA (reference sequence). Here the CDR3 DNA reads TGCAGTGCTAGAGATATCGGGGCCACTACCCTCTCCTACAATGAGCAGTACTTC. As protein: CSARDIGATTLSYNEQYF.

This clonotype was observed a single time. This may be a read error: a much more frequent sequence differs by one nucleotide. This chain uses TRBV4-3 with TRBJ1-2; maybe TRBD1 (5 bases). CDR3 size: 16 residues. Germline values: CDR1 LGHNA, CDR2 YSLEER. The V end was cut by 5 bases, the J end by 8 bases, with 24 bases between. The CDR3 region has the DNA TGCGCCAGCAGCTTAGGACCGGGGGAACCTCCGTCCGGCTACACCTTC. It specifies CASSLGPGEPPSGYTF.

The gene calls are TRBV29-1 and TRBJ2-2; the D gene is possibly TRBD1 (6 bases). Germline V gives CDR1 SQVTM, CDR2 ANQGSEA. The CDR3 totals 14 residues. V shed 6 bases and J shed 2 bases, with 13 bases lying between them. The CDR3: CSVDRDTNTGELFF. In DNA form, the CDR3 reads TGCAGCGTCGACCGGGACACCAACACCGGGGAGCTGTTTTTT.

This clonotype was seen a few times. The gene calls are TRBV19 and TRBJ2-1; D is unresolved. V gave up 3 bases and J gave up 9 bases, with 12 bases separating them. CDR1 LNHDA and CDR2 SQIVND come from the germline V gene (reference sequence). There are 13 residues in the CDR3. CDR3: CASSIEQLGEQFF. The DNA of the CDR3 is TGTGCCAGTAGTATCGAACAGCTGGGTGAGCAGTTCTTC.

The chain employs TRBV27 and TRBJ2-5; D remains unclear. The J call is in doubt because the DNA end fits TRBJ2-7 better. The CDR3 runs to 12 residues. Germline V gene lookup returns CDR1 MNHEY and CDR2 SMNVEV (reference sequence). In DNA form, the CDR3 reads TGTGCCAGCAGTTCCGCCCTGGCCGAGCAGTACTTC. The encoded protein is CASSSALAEQYF.